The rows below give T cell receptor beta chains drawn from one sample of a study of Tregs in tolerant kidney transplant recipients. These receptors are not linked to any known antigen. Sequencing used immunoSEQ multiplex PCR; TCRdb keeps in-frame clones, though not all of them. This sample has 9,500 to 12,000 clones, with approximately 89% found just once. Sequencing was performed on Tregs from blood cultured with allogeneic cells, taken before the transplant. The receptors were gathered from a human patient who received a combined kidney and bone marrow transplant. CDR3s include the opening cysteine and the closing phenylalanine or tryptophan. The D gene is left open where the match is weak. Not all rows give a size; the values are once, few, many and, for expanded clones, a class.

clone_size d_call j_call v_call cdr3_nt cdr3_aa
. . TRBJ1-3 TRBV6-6 TGTGCCAGCAGTTACCAGAGCTCTGGAAACACCATATATTTT CASSYQSSGNTIYF
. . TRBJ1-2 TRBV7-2 TGTGCCAGCAGCTTAGCGCTTCCGAGTTCGCTCGATGGCTACACCTTC CASSLALPSSLDGYTF
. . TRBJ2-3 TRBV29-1 TGCAGCGTCGGGCTGGGGGATACGCAGTATTTT CSVGLGDTQYF
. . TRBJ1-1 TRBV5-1 TGCGCCAGCAGCTTGTCGGTTTGGAACACTGAAGCTTTCTTT CASSLSVWNTEAFF
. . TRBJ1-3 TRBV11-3 TGTGCCAGCAGCTTCGGGGGGGCTGGAAACACCATATATTTT CASSFGGAGNTIYF
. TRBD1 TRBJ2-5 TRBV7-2 TGTGCCAGCAGCTTGGGGGACAGGGTGCTCCAAGAGACCCAGTACTTC CASSLGDRVLQETQYF
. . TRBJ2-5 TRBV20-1 TGCAGTGCTAGATGGGGAGAGACCCAGTACTTC CSARWGETQYF
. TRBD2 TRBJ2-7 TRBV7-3 TGTGCCAGCAGCCATCTAGCGGGAGAAACCTACGAGCAGTACTTC CASSHLAGETYEQYF
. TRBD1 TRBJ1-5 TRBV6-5 TGTGCCAGCAGCCGGGGGACAGGAAATCAGCCCCAGCATTTT CASSRGTGNQPQHF
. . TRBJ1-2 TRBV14 TGTGCCAGCAGCCAATACCTAGGCCATGGCTACACCTTC CASSQYLGHGYTF
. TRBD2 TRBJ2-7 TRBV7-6 TGTGCCAGCAGCTTAGGGTTAGCGGGGGCGCGATACGAGCAGTACTTC CASSLGLAGARYEQYF
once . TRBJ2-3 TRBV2 TGTGCCAGCAAACGGGACACAGATACGCAGTATTTT CASKRDTDTQYF
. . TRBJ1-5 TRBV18 TGTGCCAGCTCACCAGGGGATCATTTGCCCCAGCATTTT CASSPGDHLPQHF
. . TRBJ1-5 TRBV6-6 TGTGCCACCTGGTCGTTATATAGCAATCAGCCCCAGCATTTT CATWSLYSNQPQHF
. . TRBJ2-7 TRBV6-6 TGTGCCAGCAGTTACTCGGCCAATTCCTACGAGCAGTACTTC CASSYSANSYEQYF
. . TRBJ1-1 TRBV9 . CASSVGIGTLSTEASF
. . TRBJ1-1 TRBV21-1 TGTGCCACCGGAGGACAAACAAAGCACGCTTTCTTT CATGGQTKHAFF
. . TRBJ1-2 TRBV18 TGTGCCAGCTCATCCCGGGACACGGGGGGCTACACCTTC CASSSRDTGGYTF
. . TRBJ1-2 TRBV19 TGTGCCAGTAGTATAGATCTCCGAGGGTTTGGCTACACCTTC CASSIDLRGFGYTF
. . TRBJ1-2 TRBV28 TGTGCCAGCAGAACAGCGGCATATGGCTACACCTTC CASRTAAYGYTF
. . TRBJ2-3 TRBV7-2 TGTGCCAGCAGCACTGGGCCCCCCCCAGATACGCAGTATTTT CASSTGPPPDTQYF
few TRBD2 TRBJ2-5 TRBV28 TGTGCCAGCAGTCTTAGAGCGGGGGAGGCCCAGTACTTC CASSLRAGEAQYF
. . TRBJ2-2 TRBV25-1 TGTGCCAGCAGTGATCCGGGAACTGCCGCCGGGGAGCTGTTTTTT CASSDPGTAAGELFF
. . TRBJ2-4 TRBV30 TGTGCCTGGAGCGCCGGGGCAGGGGCCAAAAACATTCAGTACTTC CAWSAGAGAKNIQYF
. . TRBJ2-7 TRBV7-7 TGTGCCAGCAGCTTAGGGGAGTTCTACGAGCAGTACTTC CASSLGEFYEQYF
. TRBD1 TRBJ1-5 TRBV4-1 TGCGCCAGCAGCCCACCCGGGACAGGGGTTTTTAGATCGATCAATCAGCCCCAGCATTTT CASSPPGTGVFRSINQPQHF
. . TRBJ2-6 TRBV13 TGTGCCAGCAGCTTATTTTTCGACTCTGGGGCCAACGTCCTGACTTTC CASSLFFDSGANVLTF
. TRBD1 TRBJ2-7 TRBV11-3 TGTGCCAGCAGCCGAGACAGGGGGAACTCCTACGAGCAGTACTTC CASSRDRGNSYEQYF
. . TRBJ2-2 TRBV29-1 TGCAGCGCAAGGGGGATGAAGGGCACCGGGGAGCTGTTTTTT CSARGMKGTGELFF
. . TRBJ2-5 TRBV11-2 TGTGCCAGCAGCTACTCCCGGGGGTACCAAGAGACCCAGTACTTC CASSYSRGYQETQYF
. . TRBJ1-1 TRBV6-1 TGTGCCAGCACCCGACCGGGCCAACGCCTTGAAGCTTTCTTT CASTRPGQRLEAFF
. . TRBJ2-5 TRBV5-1 TGCGCCAGCAGCTTGGAAGGGAGGGGGGAGACCCAGTACTTC CASSLEGRGETQYF
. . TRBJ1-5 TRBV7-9 TGTGCCAGCAGCTTAGTGTCCGGGGGGGCTAGCAATCAGCCCCAGCATTTT CASSLVSGGASNQPQHF